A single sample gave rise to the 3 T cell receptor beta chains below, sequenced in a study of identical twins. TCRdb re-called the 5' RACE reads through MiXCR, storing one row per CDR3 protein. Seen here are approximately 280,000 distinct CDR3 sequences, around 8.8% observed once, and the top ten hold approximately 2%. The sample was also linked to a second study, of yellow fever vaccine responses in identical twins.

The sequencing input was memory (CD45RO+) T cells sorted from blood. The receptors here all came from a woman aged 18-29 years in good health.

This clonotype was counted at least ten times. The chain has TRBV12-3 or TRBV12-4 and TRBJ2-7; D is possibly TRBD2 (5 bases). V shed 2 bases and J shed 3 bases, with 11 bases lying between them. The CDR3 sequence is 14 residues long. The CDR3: CASSLRDTVYEQYF. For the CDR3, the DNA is TGTGCCAGCAGTTTACGGGATACGGTCTACGAGCAGTACTTC.

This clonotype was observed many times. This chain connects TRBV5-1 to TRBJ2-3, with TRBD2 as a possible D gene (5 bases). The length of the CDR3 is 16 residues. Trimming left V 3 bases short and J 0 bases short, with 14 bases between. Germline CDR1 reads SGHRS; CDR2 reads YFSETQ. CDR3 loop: CASSSGESPSTDTQYF. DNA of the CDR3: TGCGCCAGCAGCTCTGGGGAGTCTCCTAGCACAGATACGCAGTATTTT.

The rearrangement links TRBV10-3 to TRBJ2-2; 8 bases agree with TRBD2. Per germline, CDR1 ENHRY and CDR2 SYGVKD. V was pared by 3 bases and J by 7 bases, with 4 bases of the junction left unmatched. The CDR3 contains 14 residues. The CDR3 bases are TGTGCCATCAGTGATCTAGCGGGCAACGGGGAGCTGTTTTTT. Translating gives CAISDLAGNGELFF.